This T cell receptor beta chain stems from a study of blood T cell repertoires in COVID-19. Study background: T cells, B-cell-depleted T cells, or PBMCs supplied cDNA or gDNA.

Seattle patient enrollment occurred during active infection, with longitudinal follow-up thereafter. This CDR3 contains 14 residues. Germline assignment: CDR1 LGHDT and CDR2 YNNKEL (reference sequence). Trimming cost V 2 bases and J 0 bases, with 7 bases left between them. Per the original methods: Amplification of reference gene primers provided the estimated nucleated cell counts. Sequenced by immunoSEQ multiplex PCR; TCRdb stores in-frame clones only, minus some. V and J calls and clone size follow that table, whereas D and trimming were derived from the DNA. The sample contains fewer than 250,000 clones, around 80% of which appear only once.

The chain employs TRBV3-1 (or the pseudogene TRBV3-2) and TRBJ1-1; D gene ambiguous. The receptor's source is a woman aged 55-70 years with COVID-19, enrolled during active disease. Sequenced: peripheral blood. The chain's CDR3 is CASSQPGMNTEAFF. In nucleotides, the CDR3 is TGTGCCAGCAGCCAACCGGGTATGAACACTGAAGCTTTCTTT.